This TCR beta chain was recovered during a study of shared clonotypes between healthy human individuals. Across the study: Participating donors consisted of two women and a few men aged 18 to 49.

Regarding the study as a whole: Generation probability values for non-shared clonotypes were lower than those for clonotypes shared by all four donors. Clonotype sharing across donors was expected to vary with sequencing depth.

To note about this clone: Its antigen is unknown. Other DNA sequences in this sample translate to the same CDR3.

The method was immunoSEQ multiplex PCR; TCRdb's version includes in-frame clones alone and lacks a portion of them. The data contain approximately 600,000 clones, roughly 96% of them seen just once; the ten biggest clones take up over 0.09%. CD8 cells classed as naive were CD45RO-negative and positively selected for CCR7, excluding terminally differentiated effector memory CD45RA+ cells. Healthy and HIV-negative, the adult donors had no recent acute infections or vaccinations. Germline assignment: CDR1 SGHDN and CDR2 FVKESK. The CDR3 is made up of 11 amino acids. V gave up 1 base and J gave up 10 bases, with 5 bases separating them.

This sequence originates from a woman aged 30 to 39 in good health. Material for sequencing was naive CD8+ T cells sorted from blood. The V call is TRBV14, the J call TRBJ2-1; weak D call: TRBD2 (5 bases). The CDR3 reads CASSQGGEQFF. CDR3 nucleotides: TGTGCCAGCAGCCAAGGAGGGGAGCAGTTCTTC.